The text below deals with one TCR beta chain. Its antigen is currently unknown. These data come from a study of long-term antiretroviral therapy in people with HIV. Whole-study findings and limits: HIV repertoires covered narrower CDR3 length ranges than controls did.

The immunoSEQ assay was v3.0, run at survey level. The assay was immunoSEQ multiplex PCR, and TCRdb's table has in-frame clones only and misses some. The data contain 13,000 to 15,000 clones, 77% of them singletons. The CDR3 runs to 13 residues. V lost 4 bases and J 6 bases, leaving 12 bases between the germline ends. The germline CDR1 and CDR2 sequences are MNHEY and SMNVEV (reference sequence). The rearrangement links TRBV27 to TRBJ1-2; the D gene is possibly TRBD1 (6 bases). The clonotype originates from a man aged 35 to 55 with HIV. This specimen consisted of unsorted PBMCs, obtained 1.3 years before starting antiretroviral therapy. The CDR3 DNA reads as TGTGCCAGCAGTTGGGGGGGCTCGAATGGCTACACCTTC. Its translation: CASSWGGSNGYTF.